Here is one TCR beta chain with its context. The assay was immunoSEQ multiplex PCR, and TCRdb's table has in-frame clones only and misses some. The table lists roughly 95,000 clones, roughly 92% of them singletons, with 3% in the top ten. This CDR3 comprises 15 residues. Trimming stripped 5 bases from V and 0 bases from J, with 14 bases between. Germline lookup yields CDR1 KGHSH and CDR2 LQKENI. This entry comes from a study of control samples from healthy donors and cancer patients. The receptor was isolated from a human donor in good health. The donor label of this sample is uncertain. Source material: blood. V gene TRBV18 combines with J gene TRBJ2-7, with D possibly matching TRBD2 (6 bases). The chain's CDR3 is CASSAGPTDSYEQYV. The CDR3 DNA sequence: TGTGCCAGCTCAGCGGGACCGACGGACTCCTACGAGCAGTACGTC.